Each of the 4 T cell receptor beta chains below was sequenced from the same sample in a study of blood T cell repertoires in COVID-19. The assay was immunoSEQ multiplex PCR, and TCRdb's table has in-frame clones only and misses some. The profile shows tens of thousands of clones, 85% to 90% of them singletons. Sequenced sample: peripheral blood. These receptor sequences come from a man between 70 and 80 years old with acute or convalescent COVID-19.

V gene TRBV28 combines with J gene TRBJ2-2; maybe TRBD2 (6 bases). Trimming stripped 1 base from V and 6 bases from J, with 15 bases between. The length of the CDR3 is 16 residues. The germline V gene has CDR1 MDHEN and CDR2 SYDVKM. The CDR3 protein is CASSLYGTGLSGELFF. CDR3 in DNA: TGTGCCAGCAGTTTATACGGGACTGGGCTTTCCGGGGAGCTGTTTTTT.

This clone was picked up a small number of times. This sequence joins TRBV4-1 and TRBJ1-6; possibly TRBD1 for D (6 bases). This CDR3 contains 17 residues. V was clipped by 0 bases and J by 9 bases, with 18 bases between them. Germline V gives CDR1 MGHRA, CDR2 YSYEKL. CDR3 sequence (DNA): TGCGCCAGCAGCCAAGAGAGGGCCGGGGGGCCCAGTTCACCCCTCCACTTT. Amino acids: CASSQERAGGPSSPLHF.

This clone turned up a few times. The chain recombines TRBV5-1 with TRBJ2-1, with D maybe TRBD2 (7 bases). The CDR3 is made up of 14 amino acids. Trimming pared 5 bases from V and 6 bases from J, leaving 15 bases between. CDR1 SGHRS and CDR2 YFSETQ come from the germline V gene. The CDR3 nucleotides read TGCGCCAGCAGTGGGAATCGGGGGGCCAATGAGCAGTTCTTC. It codes for CASSGNRGANEQFF.

The genes are TRBV28 and TRBJ2-1; D is perhaps TRBD2 (6 bases). The V end was cut by 7 bases, the J end by 10 bases, with 17 bases between. CDR3 length equals 13 residues. Per the germline V gene, CDR1 is MDHEN and CDR2 is SYDVKM. CDR3 nucleotide sequence: TGTGCCAGCAACCCCTCGGGACTTTGGGAGCAGTTCTTC. Encoded protein: CASNPSGLWEQFF.